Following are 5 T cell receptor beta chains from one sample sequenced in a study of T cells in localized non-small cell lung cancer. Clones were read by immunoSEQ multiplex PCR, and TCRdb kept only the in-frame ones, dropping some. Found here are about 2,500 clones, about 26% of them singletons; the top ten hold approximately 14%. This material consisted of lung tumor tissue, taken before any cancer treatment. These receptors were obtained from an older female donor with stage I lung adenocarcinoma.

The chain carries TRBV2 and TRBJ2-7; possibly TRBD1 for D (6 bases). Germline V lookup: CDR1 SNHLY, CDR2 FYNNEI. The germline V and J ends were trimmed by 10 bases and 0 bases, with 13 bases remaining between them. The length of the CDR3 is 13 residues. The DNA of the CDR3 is TGTGCCAACTACAGGGAACTCTCCTACGAGCAGTACTTC. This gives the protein CANYRELSYEQYF.

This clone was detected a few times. The CDR3, as DNA: TGTGCCAGCAGTTTGGGGGGAAATGAGCAGTTCTTC. Its translation: CASSLGGNEQFF. The chain joins TRBV6-8 to TRBJ2-1, with D possibly being TRBD2 (6 bases). Per germline, CDR1 MNHGY and CDR2 SAAAGT. Between the trimmed V and J ends, which lost 4 bases and 7 bases, there was a span of 8 bases. The CDR3 is 12 residues long.

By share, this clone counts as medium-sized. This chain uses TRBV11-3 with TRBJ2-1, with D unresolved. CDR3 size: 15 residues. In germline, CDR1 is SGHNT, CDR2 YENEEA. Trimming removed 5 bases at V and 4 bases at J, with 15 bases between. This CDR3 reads CASSTTGTAYNEQFF. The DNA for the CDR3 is TGTGCCAGCAGCACAACTGGAACGGCGTACAATGAGCAGTTCTTC.

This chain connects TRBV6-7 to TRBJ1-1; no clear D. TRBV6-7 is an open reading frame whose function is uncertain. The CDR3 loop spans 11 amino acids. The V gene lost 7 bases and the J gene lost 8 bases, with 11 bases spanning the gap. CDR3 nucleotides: TGTGCCAGCACGTTCAGGACGGAAGCTTTCTTT. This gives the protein CASTFRTEAFF.

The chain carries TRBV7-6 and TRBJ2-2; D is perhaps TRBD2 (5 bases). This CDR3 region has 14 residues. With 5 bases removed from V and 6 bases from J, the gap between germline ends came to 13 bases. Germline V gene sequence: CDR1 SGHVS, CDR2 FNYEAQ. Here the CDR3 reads CASSLSEGAGELFF. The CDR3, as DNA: TGTGCCAGCAGCCTAAGTGAGGGCGCCGGGGAGCTGTTTTTT.